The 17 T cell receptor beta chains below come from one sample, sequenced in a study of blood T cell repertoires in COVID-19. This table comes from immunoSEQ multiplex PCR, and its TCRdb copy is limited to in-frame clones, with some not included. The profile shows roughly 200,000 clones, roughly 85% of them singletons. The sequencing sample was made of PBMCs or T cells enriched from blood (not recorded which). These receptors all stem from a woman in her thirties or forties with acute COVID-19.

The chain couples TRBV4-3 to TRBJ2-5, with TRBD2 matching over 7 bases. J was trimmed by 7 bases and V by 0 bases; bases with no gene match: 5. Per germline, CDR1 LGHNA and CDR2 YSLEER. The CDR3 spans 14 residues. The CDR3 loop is CASSQDLGTMTQYF. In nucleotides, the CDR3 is TGCGCCAGCAGCCAAGATCTCGGGACTATGACCCAGTACTTC.

The CDR3 loop reads CASSPGTAGGNTIYF. DNA of the CDR3: TGTGCCAGCAGCCCTGGGACAGCGGGCGGAAACACCATATATTTT. The chain couples TRBV7-9 to TRBJ1-3; TRBD1 agrees at 7 bases. Germline loops: CDR1 SEHNR, CDR2 FQNEAQ (reference sequence). Unmatched junction bases numbered 8, after V lost 5 bases and J lost 4 bases. This CDR3 spans 15 amino acids.

DNA for the CDR3: TGTGCCAGCAGTTACTCCCGCGGACAGAGACCTGAAGCTTTCTTT. Encoded protein: CASSYSRGQRPEAFF. The chain combines TRBV6-5 with TRBJ1-1; maybe TRBD1 (6 bases). Trimming left V 0 bases short and J 6 bases short, with 14 bases between. The CDR3 contains 15 residues. CDR1 is MNHEY, CDR2 SVGAGI, per germline.

The CDR3 is CASSGSGSNQPQHF. CDR3 bases: TGTGCCAGCAGCGGCTCGGGTTCTAATCAGCCCCAGCATTTT. The chain couples TRBV9 to TRBJ1-5; D uncertain. This CDR3 has 14 amino acids. V lost 3 bases and J lost 4, with 11 bases in between. The germline gives CDR1 SGDLS, CDR2 YYNGEE. The whole variable domain, remainder taken from reference TRBV9 and TRBJ1-5, is DSGVTQTPKHLITATGQRVTLRCSPRSGDLSVYWYQQSLDQGLQFLIQYYNGEERAKGNILERFSAQQFPDLHSELNLSSLELGDSALYFCASSGSGSNQPQHFGDGTRLSIL.

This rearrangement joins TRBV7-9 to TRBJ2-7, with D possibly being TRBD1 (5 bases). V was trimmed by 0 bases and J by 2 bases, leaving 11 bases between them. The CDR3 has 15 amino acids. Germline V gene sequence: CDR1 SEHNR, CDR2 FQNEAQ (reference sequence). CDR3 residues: CASSLASGQPYEQYF. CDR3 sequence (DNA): TGTGCCAGCAGCTTAGCGTCAGGGCAACCCTACGAGCAGTACTTC. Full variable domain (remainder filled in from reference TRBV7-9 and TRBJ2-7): DTGVSQNPRHKITKRGQNVTFRCDPISEHNRLYWYRQTLGQGPEFLTYFQNEAQLEKSRLLSDRFSAERPKGSFSTLEIQRTEQGDSAMYLCASSLASGQPYEQYFGPGTRLTVT.

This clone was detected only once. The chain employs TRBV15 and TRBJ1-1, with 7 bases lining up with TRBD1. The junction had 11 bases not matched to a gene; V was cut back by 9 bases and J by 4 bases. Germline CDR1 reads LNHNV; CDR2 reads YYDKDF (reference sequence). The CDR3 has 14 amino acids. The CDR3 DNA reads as TGTGCCACAAGTACAGGGGCCCTTCCCACTGAAGCTTTCTTT. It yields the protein CATSTGALPTEAFF.

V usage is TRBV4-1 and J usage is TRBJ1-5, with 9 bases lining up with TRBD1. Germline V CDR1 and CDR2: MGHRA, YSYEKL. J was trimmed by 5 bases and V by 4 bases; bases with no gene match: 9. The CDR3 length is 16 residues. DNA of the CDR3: TGCGCCAGCAGCCGGACGGGACAGGGAAATCATCAGCCCCAGCATTTT. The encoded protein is CASSRTGQGNHQPQHF.

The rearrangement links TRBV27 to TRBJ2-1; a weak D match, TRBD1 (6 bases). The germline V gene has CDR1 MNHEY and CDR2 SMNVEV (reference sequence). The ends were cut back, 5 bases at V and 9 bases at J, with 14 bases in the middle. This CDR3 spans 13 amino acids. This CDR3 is CASSPYTGFEQFF. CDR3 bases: TGTGCCAGCAGTCCCTATACAGGGTTTGAGCAGTTCTTC.

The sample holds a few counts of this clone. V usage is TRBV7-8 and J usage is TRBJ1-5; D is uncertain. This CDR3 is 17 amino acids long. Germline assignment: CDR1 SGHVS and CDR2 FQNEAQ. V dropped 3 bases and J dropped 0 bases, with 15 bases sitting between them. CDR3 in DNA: TGTGCCAGCAGCTTCCGACAAGACCGATATAGCAATCAGCCCCAGCATTTT. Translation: CASSFRQDRYSNQPQHF.

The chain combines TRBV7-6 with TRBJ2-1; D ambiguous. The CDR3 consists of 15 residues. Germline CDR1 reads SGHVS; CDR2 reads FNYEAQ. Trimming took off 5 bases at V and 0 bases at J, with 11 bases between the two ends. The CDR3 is CASSASGGSYNEQFF. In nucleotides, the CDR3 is TGTGCCAGCAGCGCATCCGGCGGCTCCTACAATGAGCAGTTCTTC.

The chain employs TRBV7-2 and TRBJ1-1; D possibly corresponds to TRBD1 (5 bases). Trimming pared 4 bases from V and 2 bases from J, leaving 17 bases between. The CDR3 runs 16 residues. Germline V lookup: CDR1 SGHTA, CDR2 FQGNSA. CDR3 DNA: TGTGCCAGCAGCTCCTATGGGCGGGACGGAAACACTGAAGCTTTCTTT. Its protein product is CASSSYGRDGNTEAFF.

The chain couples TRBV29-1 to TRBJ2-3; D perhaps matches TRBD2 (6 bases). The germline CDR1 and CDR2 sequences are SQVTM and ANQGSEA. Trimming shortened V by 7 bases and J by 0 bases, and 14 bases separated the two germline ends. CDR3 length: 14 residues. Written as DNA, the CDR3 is TGCAGCGGGCGGGGCGGCAGTAGCACAGATACGCAGTATTTT. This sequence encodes CSGRGGSSTDTQYF.

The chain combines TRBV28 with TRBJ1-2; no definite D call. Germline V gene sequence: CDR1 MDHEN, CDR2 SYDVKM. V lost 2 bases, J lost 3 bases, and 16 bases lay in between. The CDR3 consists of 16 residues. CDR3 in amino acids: CASSLTFYQSDYGYTF. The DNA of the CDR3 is TGTGCCAGCAGTTTAACGTTCTATCAAAGTGACTATGGCTACACCTTC.

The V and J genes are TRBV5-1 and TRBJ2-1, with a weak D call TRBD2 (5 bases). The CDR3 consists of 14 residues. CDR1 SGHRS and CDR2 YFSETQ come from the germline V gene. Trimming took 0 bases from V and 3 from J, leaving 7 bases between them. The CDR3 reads CASSLERHYNEQFF. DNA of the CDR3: TGCGCCAGCAGCTTGGAGCGGCACTACAATGAGCAGTTCTTC.

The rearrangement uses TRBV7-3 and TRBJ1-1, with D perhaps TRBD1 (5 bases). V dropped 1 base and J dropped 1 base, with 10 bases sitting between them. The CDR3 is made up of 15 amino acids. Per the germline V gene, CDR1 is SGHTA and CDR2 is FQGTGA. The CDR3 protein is CASSLNAGKNTEAFF. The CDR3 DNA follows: TGTGCCAGCAGCTTAAACGCAGGGAAGAACACTGAAGCTTTCTTT.

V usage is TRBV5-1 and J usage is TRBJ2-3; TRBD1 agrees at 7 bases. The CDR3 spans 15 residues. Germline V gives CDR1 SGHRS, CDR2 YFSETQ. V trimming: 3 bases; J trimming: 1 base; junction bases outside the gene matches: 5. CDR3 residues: CASSWDSLRTDTQYF. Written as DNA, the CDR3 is TGCGCCAGCAGCTGGGACAGCCTACGCACAGATACGCAGTATTTT.

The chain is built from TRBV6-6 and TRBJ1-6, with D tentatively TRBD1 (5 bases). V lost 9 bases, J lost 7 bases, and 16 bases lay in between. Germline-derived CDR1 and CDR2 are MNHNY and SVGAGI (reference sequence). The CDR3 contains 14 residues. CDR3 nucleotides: TGTGCCAGTAAAGGGACTTCTTTAAATTCACCCCTCCACTTT. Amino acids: CASKGTSLNSPLHF.